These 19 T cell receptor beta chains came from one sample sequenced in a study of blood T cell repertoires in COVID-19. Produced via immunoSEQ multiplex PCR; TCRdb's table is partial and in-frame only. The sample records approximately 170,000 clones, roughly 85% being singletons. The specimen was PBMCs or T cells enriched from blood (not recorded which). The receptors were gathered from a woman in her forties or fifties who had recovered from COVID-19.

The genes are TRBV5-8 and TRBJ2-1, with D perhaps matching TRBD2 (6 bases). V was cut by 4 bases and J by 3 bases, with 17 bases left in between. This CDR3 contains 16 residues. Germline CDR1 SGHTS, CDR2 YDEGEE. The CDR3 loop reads CASSLGLGVDYNEQFF. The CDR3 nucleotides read TGTGCCAGCAGCCTGGGACTTGGAGTGGACTACAATGAGCAGTTCTTC.

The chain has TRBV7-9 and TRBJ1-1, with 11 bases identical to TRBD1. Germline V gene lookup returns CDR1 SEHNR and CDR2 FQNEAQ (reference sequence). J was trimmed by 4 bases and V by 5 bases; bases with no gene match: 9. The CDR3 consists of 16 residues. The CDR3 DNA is TGTGCCAGCAGCCCTGGACAGGGGGCGGTCGGCACTGAAGCTTTCTTT. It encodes CASSPGQGAVGTEAFF.

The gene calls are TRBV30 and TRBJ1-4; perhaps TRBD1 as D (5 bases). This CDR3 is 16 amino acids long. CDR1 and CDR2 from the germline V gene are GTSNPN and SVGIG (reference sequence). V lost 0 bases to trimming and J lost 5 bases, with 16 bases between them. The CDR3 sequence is CAWSVSRTRRNEKLFF. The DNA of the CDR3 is TGTGCCTGGAGTGTATCTAGGACAAGAAGGAATGAAAAACTGTTTTTT.

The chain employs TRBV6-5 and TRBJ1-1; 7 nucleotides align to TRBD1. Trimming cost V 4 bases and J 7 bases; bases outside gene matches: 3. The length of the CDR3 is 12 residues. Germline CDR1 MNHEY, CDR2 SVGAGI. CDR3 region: CASSLQGLEAFF. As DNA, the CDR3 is TGTGCCAGCAGTTTACAGGGGCTTGAAGCTTTCTTT.

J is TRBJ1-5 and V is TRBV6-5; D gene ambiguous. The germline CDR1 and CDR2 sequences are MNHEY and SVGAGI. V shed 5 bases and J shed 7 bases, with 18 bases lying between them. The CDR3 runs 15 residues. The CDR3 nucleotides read TGTGCCAGCAGTCCTGGGGTATTAGCGGAACAGCCCCAGCATTTT. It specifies CASSPGVLAEQPQHF.

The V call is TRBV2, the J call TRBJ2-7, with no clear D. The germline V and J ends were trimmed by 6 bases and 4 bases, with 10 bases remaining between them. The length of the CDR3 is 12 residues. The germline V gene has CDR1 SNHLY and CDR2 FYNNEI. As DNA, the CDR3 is TGTGCCAGCAGATGGGCCTATTACGAGCAGTACGTC. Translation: CASRWAYYEQYV.

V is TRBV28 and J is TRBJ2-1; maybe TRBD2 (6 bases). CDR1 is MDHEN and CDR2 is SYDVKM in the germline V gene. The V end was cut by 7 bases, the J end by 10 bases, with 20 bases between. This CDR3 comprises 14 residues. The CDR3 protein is CASTTPSGQPEQFF. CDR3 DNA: TGTGCCAGCACCACACCCAGCGGGCAACCGGAGCAGTTCTTC.

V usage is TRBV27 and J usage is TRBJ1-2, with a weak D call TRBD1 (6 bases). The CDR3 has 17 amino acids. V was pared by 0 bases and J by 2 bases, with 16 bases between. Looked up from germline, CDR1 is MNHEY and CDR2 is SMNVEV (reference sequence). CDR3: CASSLSVARDKNYGYTF. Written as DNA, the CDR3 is TGTGCCAGCAGTTTATCGGTCGCCCGGGACAAGAACTATGGCTACACCTTC.

For the CDR3, the DNA is TGCGCCAGCAGCTTGGGGGCCGCGAACACCGGGGAGCTGTTTTTT. Amino acids: CASSLGAANTGELFF. The J gene is TRBJ2-2, the V gene TRBV5-1; no definite D call. Germline V gene sequence: CDR1 SGHRS, CDR2 YFSETQ. Trimming took off 0 bases at V and 0 bases at J, with 6 bases between the two ends. There are 15 residues in the CDR3. Full variable domain (outside the CDR3, taken from reference TRBV5-1 and TRBJ2-2): KAGVTQTPRYLIKTRGQQVTLSCSPISGHRSVSWYQQTPGQGLQFLFEYFSETQRNKGNFPGRFSGRQFSNSRSEMNVSTLELGDSALYLCASSLGAANTGELFFGEGSRLTVL.

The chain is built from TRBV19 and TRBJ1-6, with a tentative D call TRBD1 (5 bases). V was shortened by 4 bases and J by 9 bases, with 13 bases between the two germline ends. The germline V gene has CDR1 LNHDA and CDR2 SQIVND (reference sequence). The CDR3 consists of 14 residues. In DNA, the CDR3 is TGTGCCAGTAGTAGGCAGGGATTAGGTTCACCCCTCCACTTT. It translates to CASSRQGLGSPLHF.

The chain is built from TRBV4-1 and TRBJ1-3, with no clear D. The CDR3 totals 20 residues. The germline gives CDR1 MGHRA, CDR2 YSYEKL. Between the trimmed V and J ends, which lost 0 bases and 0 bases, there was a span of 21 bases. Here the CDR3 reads CASSQDGHGVGVGSGNTIYF. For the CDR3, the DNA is TGCGCCAGCAGCCAAGATGGCCACGGCGTCGGGGTGGGCTCTGGAAACACCATATATTTT.

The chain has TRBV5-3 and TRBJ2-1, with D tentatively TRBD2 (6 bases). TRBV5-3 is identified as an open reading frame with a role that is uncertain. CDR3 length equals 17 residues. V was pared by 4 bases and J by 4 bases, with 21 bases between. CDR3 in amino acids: CARSPGGDYQPYNEQFF. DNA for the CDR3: TGTGCCAGAAGCCCCGGGGGAGACTATCAACCTTACAATGAGCAGTTCTTC.

For the CDR3, the DNA is TGTGCCAGCAGCTCCAACAGCAGGCCCATGAACACTGAAGCTTTCTTT. This encodes CASSSNSRPMNTEAFF. V and J are TRBV5-5 and TRBJ1-1; D unresolved. V was pared by 3 bases and J by 0 bases, with 15 bases between. From germline, CDR1 is SGHKS and CDR2 YYEKEE (reference sequence). This CDR3 has 16 residues.

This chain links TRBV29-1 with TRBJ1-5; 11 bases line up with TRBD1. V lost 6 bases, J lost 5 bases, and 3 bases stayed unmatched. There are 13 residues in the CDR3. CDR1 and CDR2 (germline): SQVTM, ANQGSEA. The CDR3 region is CSVGTGGDQPQHF. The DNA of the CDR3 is TGCAGCGTCGGGACAGGGGGAGATCAGCCCCAGCATTTT. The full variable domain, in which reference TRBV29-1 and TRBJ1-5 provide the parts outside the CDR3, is SAVISQKPSRDICQRGTSLTIQCQVDSQVTMMFWYRQQPGQSLTLIATANQGSEATYESGFVIDKFPISRPNLTFSTLTVSNMSPEDSSIYLCSVGTGGDQPQHFGDGTRLSIL.

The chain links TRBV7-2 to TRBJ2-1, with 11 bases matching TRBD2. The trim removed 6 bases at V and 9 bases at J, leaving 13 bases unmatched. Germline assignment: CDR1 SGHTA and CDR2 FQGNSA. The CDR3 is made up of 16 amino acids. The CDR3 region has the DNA TGTGCCAGCAGGCCGGGTACTAGCGGGAGTTTCGTTGAGCAGTTCTTC. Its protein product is CASRPGTSGSFVEQFF.

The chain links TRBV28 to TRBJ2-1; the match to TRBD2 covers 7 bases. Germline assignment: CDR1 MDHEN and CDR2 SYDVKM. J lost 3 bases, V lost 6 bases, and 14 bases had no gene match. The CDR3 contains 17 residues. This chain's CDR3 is CASSYDLSRGNYNEQFF. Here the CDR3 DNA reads TGTGCCAGCAGCTACGACTTGTCGCGGGGGAACTACAATGAGCAGTTCTTC.

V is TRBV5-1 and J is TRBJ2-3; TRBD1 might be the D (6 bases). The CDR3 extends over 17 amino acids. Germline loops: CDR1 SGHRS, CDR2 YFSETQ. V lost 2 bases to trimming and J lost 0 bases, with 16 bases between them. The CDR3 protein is CASSLIPGTRSTDTQYF. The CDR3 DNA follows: TGCGCCAGCAGCTTAATCCCCGGGACACGCAGCACAGATACGCAGTATTTT.

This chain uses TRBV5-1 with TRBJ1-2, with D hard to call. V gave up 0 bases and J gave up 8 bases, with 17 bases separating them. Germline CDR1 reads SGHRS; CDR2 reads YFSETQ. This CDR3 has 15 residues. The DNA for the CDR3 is TGCGCCAGCAGCTTGGATAGAGCCGGACTGGGCGGCTACACCTTC. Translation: CASSLDRAGLGGYTF.

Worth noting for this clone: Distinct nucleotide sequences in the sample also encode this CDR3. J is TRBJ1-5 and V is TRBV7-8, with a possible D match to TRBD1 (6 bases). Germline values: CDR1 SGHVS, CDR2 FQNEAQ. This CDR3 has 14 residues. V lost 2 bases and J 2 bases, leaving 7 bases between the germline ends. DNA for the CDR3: TGTGCCAGCAGCTTAAACAGGGGCAATCAGCCCCAGCATTTT. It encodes CASSLNRGNQPQHF.